The sequence of this TCR beta chain was determined in a study of human T cells and chemical hapten exposure. The wider study: Upper-back patches of 0.01% DPC were read at 6 days.

The library attached unique molecular identifiers to individual cDNA molecules. One entry per CDR3 protein, called by TCRdb with MiXCR from the RACE reads. The sample lists about 120,000 distinct CDR3 sequences; roughly an eighth were seen once. General study points: Versus controls, expanded TCRs had significantly more large CDR3 similarity clusters.

The sample's time point: patch test 1, 2 weeks after DPC sensitization. Treatment meaning: therapeutic diphenylcyclopropenone sensitization with weekly scalp DPC. Total RNA was extracted from unfractionated whole blood. V lost 3 bases to trimming and J lost 2 bases, with 10 bases between them. The CDR3 has 14 residues. The germline V gene encodes CDR1 MGHRA and CDR2 YSYEKL. Note on this clonotype: The antigen is undetermined.

The rearrangement uses TRBV4-1 and TRBJ2-5; maybe TRBD2 (5 bases). The TCR was taken from a man aged 18 to 35 with alopecia areata. Some clones in this sample may be carry-over from other donors' samples. The sample in question was whole blood, obtained in connection with sensitization to the hapten diphenylcyclopropenone (DPC). CDR3 bases: TGCGCCAGCAGCCATCGTTCGGGACAAGAGACCCAGTACTTC. This translates into CASSHRSGQETQYF.